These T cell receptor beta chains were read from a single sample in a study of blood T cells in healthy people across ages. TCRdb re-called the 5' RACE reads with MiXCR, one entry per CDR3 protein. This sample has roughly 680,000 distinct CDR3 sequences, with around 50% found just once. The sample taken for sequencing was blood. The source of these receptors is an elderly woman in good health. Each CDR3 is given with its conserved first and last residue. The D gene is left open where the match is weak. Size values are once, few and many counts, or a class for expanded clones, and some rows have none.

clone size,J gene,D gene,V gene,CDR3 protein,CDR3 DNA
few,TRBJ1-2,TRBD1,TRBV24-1,CATSEAGTGNYGYTF,TGTGCCACCAGTGAAGCCGGGACAGGGAACTATGGCTACACCTTC
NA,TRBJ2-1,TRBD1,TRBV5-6,CASSLATGGSNEQFF,TGTGCCAGCAGCTTGGCGACAGGGGGTTCCAATGAGCAGTTCTTC
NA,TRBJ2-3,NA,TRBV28,CASSPLGRGITDTQYF,TGTGCCAGCAGTCCCCTGGGGCGAGGGATCACAGATACGCAGTATTTT
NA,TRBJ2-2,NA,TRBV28,CASSFPLSGELFF,TGTGCCAGCAGTTTCCCCCTATCCGGGGAGCTGTTTTTT
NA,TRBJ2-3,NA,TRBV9,CASSAEASIDTQYF,TGTGCCAGCAGCGCAGAAGCTAGCATAGATACGCAGTATTTT
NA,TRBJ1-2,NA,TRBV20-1,CSAPRVDYGYTF,TGCAGTGCCCCCCGGGTTGACTATGGCTACACCTTC
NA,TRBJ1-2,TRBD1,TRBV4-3,CASSQRGTGGVEGYTF,TGCGCCAGCAGCCAAAGAGGCACAGGGGGCGTCGAAGGCTACACCTTC
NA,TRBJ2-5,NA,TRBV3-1,CASSHWTGLMKTQYF,TGTGCCAGCAGCCATTGGACGGGACTGATGAAGACCCAGTACTTC
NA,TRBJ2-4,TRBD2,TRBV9,CASSVESGGLNIQYF,TGTGCCAGCAGCGTAGAAAGCGGGGGGCTGAACATTCAGTACTTC
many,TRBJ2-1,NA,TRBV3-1,CASSRDYDEQFF,TGTGCCAGCAGTCGTGACTATGATGAGCAGTTCTTC
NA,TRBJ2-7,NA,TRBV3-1,CASSQGAGAHEQYF,TGTGCCAGCAGCCAAGGGGCGGGGGCCCACGAGCAGTACTTC
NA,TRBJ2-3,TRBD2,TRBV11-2,CASSTSRAGVDTQYF,TGTGCCAGCAGCACCTCCCGGGCGGGAGTGGATACGCAGTATTTT
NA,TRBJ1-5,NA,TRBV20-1,CSARSTGYSNQPQHF,TGCAGTGCTAGAAGCACGGGGTATAGCAATCAGCCCCAGCATTTT
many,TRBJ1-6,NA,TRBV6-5,CACSSGTGGSPLHF,TGTGCCTGCAGTTCTGGGACGGGCGGTTCACCCCTCCACTTT
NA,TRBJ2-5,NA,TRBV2,CASTSVRGYEETQYF,TGTGCCAGCACCTCCGTCCGGGGGTATGAAGAGACCCAGTACTTC
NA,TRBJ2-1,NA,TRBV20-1,CSATDYLNYNEQFF,TGCAGTGCTACCGACTACCTCAACTACAATGAGCAGTTCTTC
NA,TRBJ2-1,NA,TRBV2,CASRPTGDREQFF,TGTGCCAGCAGGCCAACAGGCGACCGTGAGCAGTTCTTC
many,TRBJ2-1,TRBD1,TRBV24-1,CATSGEGTDLPYNEQFF,TGTGCCACCAGTGGCGAAGGGACAGACCTACCGTACAATGAGCAGTTCTTC
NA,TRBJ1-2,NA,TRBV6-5,CASSNGQKTHGYTF,TGTGCCAGCAGTAACGGACAGAAAACTCATGGCTACACCTTC
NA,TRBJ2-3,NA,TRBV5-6,CASSPRRRIADTQYF,TGTGCCAGCAGCCCCCGAAGGCGGATAGCGGATACGCAGTATTTT
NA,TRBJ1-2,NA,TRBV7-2,CASSLASGYGYNF,TGTGCCAGCAGCTTAGCGTCGGGCTATGGCTACAACTTC
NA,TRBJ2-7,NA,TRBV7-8,CASGLVVGLTRSEQYF,TGTGCCAGCGGCTTAGTTGTAGGGCTGACTCGAAGCGAGCAGTACTTC
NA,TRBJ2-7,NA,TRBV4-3,CASSQEGGLEGKSYEQYF,TGCGCCAGCAGCCAAGAAGGGGGTTTGGAGGGGAAAAGCTACGAGCAGTACTTC
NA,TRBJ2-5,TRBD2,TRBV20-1,CSARPIAGWGETQYF,TGCAGTGCTAGACCTATAGCGGGCTGGGGAGAGACCCAGTACTTC
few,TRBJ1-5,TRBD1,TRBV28,CASSTGGQGMSNQPQHF,TGTGCCAGCAGTACCGGGGGACAGGGGATGAGCAATCAGCCCCAGCATTTT
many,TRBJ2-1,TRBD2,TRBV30,CAWGLGLASNEQFF,TGTGCCTGGGGTCTGGGACTAGCGTCCAATGAGCAGTTCTTC
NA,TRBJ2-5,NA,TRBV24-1,CATSDPGVGRTNEQYF,TGTGCCACCAGTGATCCTGGAGTCGGCCGGACCAATGAGCAGTACTTC
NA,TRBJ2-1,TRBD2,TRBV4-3,CASSQSRTLAGGNEQFF,TGCGCCAGCAGCCAAAGCAGGACTCTAGCGGGAGGAAATGAGCAGTTCTTC
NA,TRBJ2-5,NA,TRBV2,CASRADSAGETQYF,TGTGCCAGCAGGGCCGACTCGGCGGGGGAGACCCAGTACTTC
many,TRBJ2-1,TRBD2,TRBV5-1,CASSLKAGAYNEQFF,TGCGCCAGCAGCTTGAAGGCGGGAGCGTACAATGAGCAGTTCTTC
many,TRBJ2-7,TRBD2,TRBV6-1,CASKRLAGSSYEQYF,TGTGCCAGCAAGCGGCTAGCGGGGTCCTCCTACGAGCAGTACTTC
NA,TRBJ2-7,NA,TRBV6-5,CASHNLYEQYF,TGTGCCAGCCACAACCTCTACGAGCAGTACTTC
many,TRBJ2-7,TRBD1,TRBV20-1,CSAPHVGTGHKEQYF,TGCAGTGCTCCTCACGTGGGGACAGGGCATAAAGAGCAGTACTTC
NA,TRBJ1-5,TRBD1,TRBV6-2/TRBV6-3,CASRDRTGWNQPQHF,TGTGCCAGCAGGGACAGGACAGGGTGGAATCAGCCCCAGCATTTT